This record looks at one T cell receptor beta chain sequence and its context. Its antigen is as yet unknown. The data derive from a study of T cell responses to AZD1222 COVID-19 vaccine. Study observations and caveats: Once two AZD1222 doses were given, Spike-specific TCR breadth and depth went up. Donors, mostly white British, included more females; clonal diversity was possibly underestimated. As reported, nearly half of all spike-specific TCRs target variant regions that are unmutated.

The CDR3 sequence is 15 residues long. CDR1 SGHTA and CDR2 FQGTGA come from the germline V gene. Trimming pared 0 bases from V and 2 bases from J, leaving 7 bases between. TCRdb keeps only in-frame clones here, not all; method: immunoSEQ multiplex PCR. The sample consists of 83,000 or so clones, 91% of them appearing once. This sequence joins TRBV7-3 and TRBJ2-2; D is undetermined. This sample comprised peripheral blood, obtained 28 days after the second AZD1222 dose. The TCR comes from an adult who received the AZD1222 COVID-19 vaccine. The CDR3, as DNA: TGTGCCAGCAGCTTAACACACGCTAACACCGGGGAGCTGTTTTTT. Translated: CASSLTHANTGELFF.